A selection of T cell receptor beta chains follows, all from one sample in a study of cytomegalovirus exposure and HLA in healthy donors. Libraries were prepared by immunoSEQ multiplex PCR; TCRdb keeps only in-frame clonotypes and omits some of them. The sample shows some 160,000 clones, approximately 80% of them seen only once. Sequencing input: PBMCs. All receptors come from a woman aged 25 to 39 in good health and CMV-seronegative. Both conserved end residues are part of each CDR3. The order of the fields is D gene, clone size, V gene, J gene, CDR3 protein, CDR3 DNA. A D gene is named only where the DNA matches it firmly. Clone sizes are given selectively: once, few, many, or a class where the clone is expanded.

-	-	TRBV6-1	TRBJ2-7	CASRPGHPTSYEQYF	TGTGCCAGCAGGCCGGGACATCCAACCTCCTACGAGCAGTACTTC
-	-	TRBV9	TRBJ2-7	CASSDSGVTYEQYF	TGTGCCAGCAGCGACTCAGGGGTCACCTACGAGCAGTACTTC
TRBD2	-	TRBV7-2	TRBJ2-3	CASSFGLAGVADTQYF	TGTGCCAGCAGTTTTGGACTAGCGGGAGTGGCAGATACGCAGTATTTT
-	-	TRBV29-1	TRBJ1-5	CSVELSGDQPQHF	TGCAGCGTTGAATTGAGCGGGGATCAGCCCCAGCATTTT
-	-	TRBV6-1	TRBJ1-1	CASSALTGYQAEAFF	TGTGCCAGCAGTGCCCTCACAGGGTATCAAGCTGAAGCTTTCTTT
-	-	TRBV7-9	TRBJ1-2	CASSSEGYGYTF	TGTGCCAGCAGCTCCGAGGGTTATGGCTACACCTTC
-	few	TRBV6-1	TRBJ1-5	CASSESPGNQPQHF	TGTGCCAGCAGTGAATCACCAGGAAATCAGCCCCAGCATTTT
-	-	TRBV7-3	TRBJ1-2	CASSPGQGSYYGYTF	TGTGCCAGCAGCCCCGGGCAGGGGTCTTACTATGGCTACACCTTC
-	-	TRBV2	TRBJ1-2	CASSPTETNYGYTF	TGTGCCAGCAGTCCGACAGAGACTAACTATGGCTACACCTTC
-	-	TRBV12-2	TRBJ2-5	CASRLISRQSPPNGTQYF	TGTGCAAGTCGCTTAATCAGTAGACAGTCCCCTCCTAACGGGACCCAGTACTTC
-	-	TRBV11-2	TRBJ2-7	CASSPHIEARSYEQYF	TGTGCCAGCAGCCCTCATATTGAGGCTAGATCATACGAGCAGTACTTC
-	once	TRBV9	TRBJ2-1	CASSVVQGGNEQFF	TGTGCCAGCAGCGTAGTTCAGGGTGGCAATGAGCAGTTCTTC
TRBD1	-	TRBV19	TRBJ1-1	CASSTDRGTEAFF	TGTGCCAGTAGTACGGACAGGGGCACTGAAGCTTTCTTT
TRBD1	-	TRBV18	TRBJ1-1	CASSVTQGANTEAFF	TGTGCCAGCTCAGTGACCCAGGGGGCGAACACTGAAGCTTTCTTT
TRBD2	-	TRBV4-1	TRBJ2-7	CASSQDSGGAYEQYF	TGCGCCAGCAGCCAAGATAGCGGGGGGGCCTACGAGCAGTACTTC
TRBD1	-	TRBV10-3	TRBJ1-2	CAISDSSGGTGDRHGYTF	TGTGCCATCAGTGACTCCAGTGGGGGGACAGGGGATCGACATGGCTACACCTTC
-	few	TRBV4-1	TRBJ1-2	CASSQVAIANYGYTF	TGCGCCAGCAGCCAAGTAGCAATCGCTAACTATGGCTACACCTTC
-	few	TRBV4-2	TRBJ1-5	CASSQDQGNNQPQHF	TGTGCCAGCAGCCAAGATCAGGGGAACAATCAGCCCCAGCATTTT
TRBD1	-	TRBV14	TRBJ2-5	CASSQPGQGSETQYF	TGTGCCAGCAGCCAACCTGGACAGGGGTCAGAGACCCAGTACTTC
TRBD1	-	TRBV5-1	TRBJ1-2	CASSLEQGRNGYPF	TGCGCCAGCAGCTTGGAACAGGGGAGGAATGGCTACCCCTTC
-	-	TRBV21-1	TRBJ2-1	CASTLSGTGNEQFF	TGTGCCAGCACCTTATCCGGGACAGGGAATGAGCAGTTCTTC
TRBD1	-	TRBV9	TRBJ2-7	CASSERDRVRLGEQYF	TGTGCCAGCAGCGAGAGGGACAGGGTTCGGTTGGGCGAGCAGTACTTC
-	-	TRBV7-9	TRBJ2-7	CSSNRERDEQYF	TGTTCCAGCAACCGAGAACGTGACGAGCAGTACTTC
TRBD2	few	TRBV4-2	TRBJ2-7	CASSQDRIAGGGLLYEQYF	TGTGCCAGCAGCCAAGATAGGATTGCGGGAGGGGGCCTTCTCTACGAGCAGTACTTC
TRBD2	-	TRBV4-2	TRBJ2-1	CASSHLYGTTSHSYNEQFF	TGTGCCAGCAGCCACCTCTATGGGACTACTAGCCACTCCTACAATGAGCAGTTCTTC
-	-	TRBV27	TRBJ1-4	CASSTDRTNEKLFF	TGTGCCAGCAGCACCGACAGAACTAATGAAAAACTGTTTTTT
TRBD1	few	TRBV27	TRBJ2-7	CASSFGQGSYEQYF	TGTGCCAGCAGTTTCGGACAGGGCTCCTACGAGCAGTACTTC
-	-	TRBV5-1	TRBJ2-5	CASSLGWTYQETQYF	TGCGCCAGCAGCTTGGGCTGGACATACCAAGAGACCCAGTACTTC
-	-	TRBV2	TRBJ1-3	CASSAPVGGYGNTIYF	TGTGCCAGCAGTGCTCCAGTGGGGGGGTATGGAAACACCATATATTTT
-	few	TRBV5-1	TRBJ2-5	CASSLAPGDGTQYF	TGCGCCAGCAGCTTGGCCCCGGGGGACGGGACCCAGTACTTC
TRBD2	-	TRBV14	TRBJ2-7	CASSRPSGGTIQYYEQYF	TGTGCCAGCAGCCGTCCTTCGGGGGGTACCATTCAATACTACGAGCAGTACTTC
-	-	TRBV6-8	TRBJ1-4	CASSPRLATNEKLFF	TGTGCCAGCAGCCCCAGACTAGCAACTAATGAAAAACTGTTTTTT
-	-	TRBV20-1	TRBJ1-5	CSARALTQHF	TGCAGTGCTAGAGCCCTAACCCAGCATTTT
TRBD2	-	TRBV4-3	TRBJ2-2	CASSQDEGAGGQGGELFF	TGCGCCAGCAGCCAAGACGAAGGAGCGGGAGGGCAAGGCGGGGAGCTGTTTTTT
-	once	TRBV15	TRBJ2-1	CATSRMGPGGHNEQFF	TGTGCCACCAGCAGAATGGGACCGGGGGGCCACAATGAGCAGTTCTTC
-	-	TRBV2	TRBJ1-1	CASNLNRNTEAFF	TGTGCCAGCAACCTCAACAGGAACACTGAAGCTTTCTTT
TRBD1	-	TRBV6-5	TRBJ1-4	CASRTTGGNEKLFF	TGTGCCAGCAGAACGACAGGGGGTAATGAAAAACTGTTTTTT
-	-	TRBV6-5	TRBJ2-2	CASSYGHGAGELFF	TGTGCCAGCAGTTACGGCCACGGGGCCGGGGAGCTGTTTTTT
-	-	TRBV6-1	TRBJ1-1	CASSGGHYGEAFF	TGTGCCAGCAGTGGGGGACATTATGGTGAAGCTTTCTTT